Listed here is a single T cell receptor beta chain. These data belong to a study of blood T cell repertoires in COVID-19. Study overall: Samples representing acute and convalescent COVID-19 were sourced from the United States, Italy and Spain. Sources were T cells, B-cell-depleted T cells, or PBMCs; the material itself was cDNA or gDNA.

Original processing methods: How many nucleated cells were present was estimated from reference gene primer amplification. Here immunoSEQ multiplex PCR was the method, and the copy in TCRdb shows in-frame clones only, minus some. The V and J calls and clone size were taken over from that table, and D and trimming were inferred from the DNA. Among 200,000 to 300,000 clones listed, 70% to 90% were seen once. Trimming removed 5 bases from V and 0 bases from J; junction bases left unmatched: 11. The CDR3 has 18 residues. Germline lookup yields CDR1 SGHVS and CDR2 FQNEAQ. This chain connects TRBV7-8 to TRBJ1-3, with 9 bases lining up with TRBD1. The source material was peripheral blood. The clonotype was recovered from a woman in her sixties with active or convalescent COVID-19. The DNA of the CDR3 is TGTGCCAGCAGCCGAGATACAACAGGGGGCCCCTCTGGAAACACCATATATTTT. This codes for CASSRDTTGGPSGNTIYF.